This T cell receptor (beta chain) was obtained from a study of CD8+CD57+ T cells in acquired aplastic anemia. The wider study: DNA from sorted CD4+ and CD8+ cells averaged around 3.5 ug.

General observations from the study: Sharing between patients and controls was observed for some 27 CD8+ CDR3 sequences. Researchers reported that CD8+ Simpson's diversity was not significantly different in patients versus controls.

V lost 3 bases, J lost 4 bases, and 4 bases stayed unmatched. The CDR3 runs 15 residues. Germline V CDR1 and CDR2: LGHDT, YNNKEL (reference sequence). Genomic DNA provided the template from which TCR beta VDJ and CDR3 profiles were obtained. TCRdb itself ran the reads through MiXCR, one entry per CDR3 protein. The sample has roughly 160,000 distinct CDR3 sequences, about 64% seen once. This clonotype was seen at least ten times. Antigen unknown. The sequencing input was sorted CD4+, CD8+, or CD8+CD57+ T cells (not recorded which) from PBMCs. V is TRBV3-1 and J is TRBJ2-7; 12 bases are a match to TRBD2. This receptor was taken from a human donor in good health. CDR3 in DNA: TGTGCCAGCAGCCAGACTAGCGGGAGAGATTACGAGCAGTACTTC. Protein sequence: CASSQTSGRDYEQYF.